This T cell receptor (beta chain) stems from a study of blood T cell repertoires in COVID-19. Study overall: Samples representing acute and convalescent COVID-19 were sourced from the United States, Italy and Spain. Nucleic acid was either cDNA or gDNA, and it came from T cells, B-cell-depleted T cells, or PBMCs.

This CDR3 contains 16 residues. The V gene end was trimmed by 0 bases and the J gene end by 2 bases; junction bases not matched to a gene: 2. The germline V gene encodes CDR1 SGDLS and CDR2 YYNGEE. As processed by the authors: Reference gene primer amplification in the assay estimated nucleated cell counts. Produced via immunoSEQ multiplex PCR; TCRdb's table is partial and in-frame only. The DNA gave D and trimming, while V, J and clone size come from that table. This table holds 30,000 to 40,000 clones, around 81% found once. The sequenced material came from peripheral blood. This sequence was found in a man aged 50-60 years with active COVID-19. The chain couples TRBV9 to TRBJ2-3, with TRBD2 identical over 11 bases. CDR3: CASSVASGGTTDTQYF. The CDR3 nucleotides are TGTGCCAGCAGCGTAGCTAGCGGGGGGACCACAGATACGCAGTATTTT.